The 15 T cell receptor beta chains given below trace back to one sample, sequenced in a study of technical replicates of blood from several donors. TCRdb's table, derived via immunoSEQ multiplex PCR, lists solely in-frame clones and lacks some. In the table there are some 82,000 clones, roughly 94% of which are singletons. The sequenced material came from T cells isolated from PBMCs. Receptors originate from a human donor in good health.

The V and J genes are TRBV7-8 and TRBJ2-1, with 11 bases identical to TRBD2. The germline CDR1 and CDR2 sequences are SGHVS and FQNEAQ. V lost 3 bases and J lost 4; bases outside the gene matches: 8. This CDR3 contains 17 residues. DNA of the CDR3: TGTGCCAGCAGCTTTTTTTTAGCGGGAGGGAGATACAATGAGCAGTTCTTC. Translation: CASSFFLAGGRYNEQFF.

The chain carries TRBV6-6 and TRBJ1-5, with TRBD1 matching over 9 bases. The V and J ends lost 5 bases and 4 bases, in that order; junction bases with no gene match: 3. The germline V gene encodes CDR1 MNHNY and CDR2 SVGAGI (reference sequence). This CDR3 is built from 14 residues. The CDR3 DNA reads TGTGCCAGCAGTATGACAGGGGGTAATCAGCCCCAGCATTTT. Encoded protein: CASSMTGGNQPQHF.

This clone was seen more than once but under ten times. Here the CDR3 DNA reads TGCGCCAGCAGCTTGGGAGCGGCAGGTGGCACAGATACGCAGTATTTT. It encodes CASSLGAAGGTDTQYF. The rearrangement links TRBV5-1 to TRBJ2-3; TRBD2 is a possible D gene (5 bases). The CDR3 runs to 16 residues. The germline V gene has CDR1 SGHRS and CDR2 YFSETQ. Trimming stripped 0 bases from V and 1 base from J, with 12 bases between.

This clone was found a few times. V and J are TRBV23-1 and TRBJ1-5; 9 bases match TRBD1. TRBV23-1 is marked as an open reading frame, function uncertain. The CDR3 length is 15 residues. V was pared by 0 bases and J by 7 bases, with 4 bases of the junction left unmatched. The CDR3 DNA sequence: TGCGCCAGCAGTCAATCAGGACAGGGGAACCAGCCCCAGCATTTT. This gives the protein CASSQSGQGNQPQHF.

V is TRBV6-1 and J is TRBJ1-1; maybe TRBD1 (6 bases). CDR3 length equals 13 residues. V lost 2 bases, J lost 4 bases, and 8 bases lay in between. CDR1 is MNHNS, CDR2 SASEGT, per germline. The CDR3 DNA sequence: TGTGCCAGCAGTGAAACAGGGAGCACTGAAGCTTTCTTT. Its translation is CASSETGSTEAFF.

V and J are TRBV28 and TRBJ2-2, with 9 bases aligning to TRBD2. Per the germline V gene, CDR1 is MDHEN and CDR2 is SYDVKM. The CDR3 is 16 amino acids. The junction had 17 bases not matched to a gene; V was cut back by 10 bases and J by 8 bases. The CDR3 nucleotides are TGTGCCACTACCCCAGCGGGAGGCCTGAACAATGGGGAGCTGTTTTTT. Translation: CATTPAGGLNNGELFF.

The rearrangement links TRBV30 to TRBJ1-3; D uncertain. This CDR3 has 12 amino acids. Trimming removed 4 bases from V and 0 bases from J, with 4 bases in between. Per the germline V gene, CDR1 is GTSNPN and CDR2 is SVGIG (reference sequence). The CDR3 is CAWTVSGNTIYF. CDR3 nucleotides: TGTGCCTGGACCGTCTCTGGAAACACCATATATTTT.

The chain recombines TRBV27 with TRBJ1-2, with D perhaps matching TRBD1 (5 bases). This CDR3 has 13 residues. Germline V gene lookup returns CDR1 MNHEY and CDR2 SMNVEV (reference sequence). V was pared by 6 bases and J by 7 bases, with 15 bases between. CDR3 in DNA: TGTGCCAGCAGCCTGAAGTCAGGGTTTGGCTACACCTTC. Its protein is CASSLKSGFGYTF.

V and J are TRBV29-1 and TRBJ1-1; unclear D gene. V lost 1 base to trimming and J lost 14 bases, with 11 bases between them. This CDR3 has 10 residues. CDR1 is SQVTM, CDR2 ANQGSEA, per germline. The CDR3 sequence is CSVEVSEEFF. CDR3 in DNA: TGCAGCGTTGAAGTAAGTGAGGAATTCTTT.

The genes are TRBV14 and TRBJ2-7; D remains ambiguous. Trimming took 3 bases from V and 3 from J, leaving 3 bases between them. Germline V gene sequence: CDR1 SGHDN, CDR2 FVKESK. This CDR3 is 11 amino acids long. The CDR3 protein is CASSHIYEQYF. In DNA form, the CDR3 reads TGTGCCAGCAGCCATATCTACGAGCAGTACTTC. Based on the CDR3 plus reference TRBV14 and TRBJ2-7, the full variable domain is EAGVTQFPSHSVIEKGQTVTLRCDPISGHDNLYWYRRVMGKEIKFLLHFVKESKQDESGMPNNRFLAERTGGTYSTLKVQPAELEDSGVYFCASSHIYEQYFGPGTRLTVT.

This clone showed up just once. The V and J genes are TRBV19 and TRBJ2-7; tentative D call: TRBD1 (6 bases). The V gene's germline CDR1 is LNHDA and CDR2 SQIVND (reference sequence). The CDR3 is made up of 15 amino acids. V was cut by 3 bases and J by 5 bases, with 17 bases left in between. The CDR3 region has the DNA TGTGCCAGTAGTATTGGGGGCCGTAGACCTAACGAGCAGTACTTC. It encodes CASSIGGRRPNEQYF.

V gene TRBV6-1 combines with J gene TRBJ1-2, with TRBD1 matching 7 bases. The junction had 9 bases not matched to a gene; V was cut back by 3 bases and J by 8 bases. Germline-derived CDR1 and CDR2 are MNHNS and SASEGT. This CDR3 is built from 14 residues. CDR3 loop: CASSDEPYRGGYTF. DNA of the CDR3: TGTGCCAGCAGTGACGAACCTTACAGGGGCGGCTACACCTTC.

The chain has TRBV18 and TRBJ2-6; D ambiguous. Per the germline V gene, CDR1 is KGHSH and CDR2 is LQKENI. V lost 3 bases and J lost 0, with 6 bases in between. This CDR3 has 15 residues. CDR3 nucleotide sequence: TGTGCCAGCTCACCCTCTCTCTCTGGGGCCAACGTCCTGACTTTC. It encodes CASSPSLSGANVLTF.

V gene TRBV5-8 combines with J gene TRBJ2-7; tentatively, D is TRBD1 (5 bases). This CDR3 contains 14 residues. With 3 bases removed from V and 3 bases from J, the gap between germline ends came to 13 bases. The germline gives CDR1 SGHTS, CDR2 YDEGEE. The CDR3 loop is CASSWVSRDYEQYF. CDR3 DNA: TGTGCCAGCAGCTGGGTCTCCAGGGACTACGAGCAGTACTTC.

The CDR3 DNA is TGTGCCAGCAGCTTAGGGACAGGGTCCTACGAGCAGTACTTC. Residues: CASSLGTGSYEQYF. The chain links TRBV11-2 to TRBJ2-7; 8 bases are a match to TRBD1. The V gene's germline CDR1 is SGHAT and CDR2 FQNNGV. The CDR3 has 14 amino acids. The V gene end was trimmed by 1 base and the J gene end by 1 base; junction bases not matched to a gene: 0.